Shown below are 10 T cell receptor beta chains from a single sample sequenced in a study of CD8 T cells in Susac syndrome. With random hexamers, roughly 0.45 to 1 ug RNA was reverse transcribed. One entry per CDR3 protein, called by TCRdb with MiXCR from the immunoSEQ multiplex PCR reads. Of about 150,000 distinct CDR3 sequences in the sample, roughly nine tenths were seen once. The sample was CD4+ T cells from PBMCs. The receptors were sampled from a human donor in good health.

The chain uses TRBV6-2 or TRBV6-3 and TRBJ1-5, with TRBD1 matching over 8 bases. The CDR3 spans 15 residues. The ends lost 4 bases at V and 3 bases at J; junction bases unmatched: 5. Germline V CDR1 and CDR2: MNHEY, SVGEGT. CDR3 coding DNA: TGTGCCAGCAGTTCCTACAGGGGGGACAATCAGCCCCAGCATTTT. This translates into CASSSYRGDNQPQHF.

This chain joins TRBV12-3 or TRBV12-4 and TRBJ1-1; no definite D call. V was shortened by 7 bases and J by 4 bases, with 13 bases between the two germline ends. The CDR3 is 13 residues long. CDR3 in amino acids: CASIRMARTEAFF. The CDR3 DNA reads as TGTGCCAGCATAAGGATGGCTCGCACTGAAGCTTTCTTT.

This chain's CDR3 is CASSARFADTQYF. In DNA form, the CDR3 reads TGTGCCAGCAGCGCCCGATTTGCCGATACGCAGTATTTT. The chain employs TRBV7-9 and TRBJ2-3; D call uncertain. CDR1 is SEHNR and CDR2 is FQNEAQ in the germline V gene (reference sequence). The CDR3 totals 13 residues. V was trimmed by 5 bases and J by 6 bases, leaving 12 bases between them.

The CDR3 bases are TGTGCCAGCAGCCGATCCGGGACAGGGAATGAAAAACTGTTTTTT. It translates to CASSRSGTGNEKLFF. The chain links TRBV11-2 to TRBJ1-4; 9 bases are shared with TRBD1. The length of the CDR3 is 15 residues. The V gene's germline CDR1 is SGHAT and CDR2 FQNNGV. The ends lost 5 bases at V and 5 bases at J; junction bases unmatched: 6. The full variable domain, its missing parts supplied by reference TRBV11-2 and TRBJ1-4, is EAGVAQSPRYKIIEKRQSVAFWCNPISGHATLYWYQQILGQGPKLLIQFQNNGVVDDSQLPKDRFSAERLKGVDSTLKIQPAKLEDSAVYLCASSRSGTGNEKLFFGSGTQLSVL.

The genes are TRBV5-1 and TRBJ2-5, with TRBD1 matching over 10 bases. V lost 4 bases to trimming and J lost 5 bases; unmatched junction nucleotides: 5. The germline V gene encodes CDR1 SGHRS and CDR2 YFSETQ. The CDR3 covers 14 residues. CDR3 in amino acids: CASSPGTGDETQYF. The CDR3 region has the DNA TGCGCCAGCAGCCCCGGGACAGGGGACGAGACCCAGTACTTC. Variable domain in full (rest from reference TRBV5-1 and TRBJ2-5): KAGVTQTPRYLIKTRGQQVTLSCSPISGHRSVSWYQQTPGQGLQFLFEYFSETQRNKGNFPGRFSGRQFSNSRSEMNVSTLELGDSALYLCASSPGTGDETQYFGPGTRLLVL.

The chain employs TRBV30 and TRBJ1-5; TRBD1 aligns across 7 bases. This CDR3 has 13 residues. Germline loops: CDR1 GTSNPN, CDR2 SVGIG (reference sequence). The V segment lost 8 bases and the J segment 7 bases; nucleotides outside the gene matches: 11. The CDR3 DNA reads TGTGCCGGAGGTGGACAGGTGGGGCAGCCCCAGCATTTT. Translating gives CAGGGQVGQPQHF.

The count of this clonotype is one. CDR3 bases: TGTGCCAGCTCAATGTTACAGGGTACGTACAATGAGCAGTTCTTC. This gives the protein CASSMLQGTYNEQFF. The chain combines TRBV18 with TRBJ2-1; the D gene is possibly TRBD1 (6 bases). The CDR3 totals 15 residues. Trimming left V 5 bases short and J 4 bases short, with 15 bases between. Germline loops: CDR1 KGHSH, CDR2 LQKENI.

The J gene is TRBJ1-5, the V gene TRBV19; D may be TRBD1 (5 bases). V was clipped by 6 bases and J by 0 bases, with 12 bases between them. There are 15 residues in the CDR3. The V gene's germline CDR1 is LNHDA and CDR2 SQIVND (reference sequence). In DNA, the CDR3 is TGTGCCAGTAGGCCCGACAGCTATAGCAATCAGCCCCAGCATTTT. Residues: CASRPDSYSNQPQHF.

This chain connects TRBV11-2 to TRBJ1-1; no firm D call. V dropped 6 bases and J dropped 8 bases, with 13 bases sitting between them. Germline V gives CDR1 SGHAT, CDR2 FQNNGV. The CDR3 extends over 12 amino acids. For the CDR3, the DNA is TGTGCCAGCAGGACTACTGCCGGGGAAGCTTTCTTT. Translated: CASRTTAGEAFF.

The chain employs TRBV2 and TRBJ2-5; no firm D call. Germline CDR1 and CDR2: SNHLY and FYNNEI. The CDR3 totals 11 residues. V was trimmed by 9 bases and J by 5 bases, leaving 10 bases between them. In nucleotides, the CDR3 is TGTGCCAGTACCCAGACGGAGACCCAGTACTTC. Translating it yields CASTQTETQYF.